These 30 T cell receptor beta chains were all obtained from the same sample, sequenced in a study of blood T cell repertoires in COVID-19. Profiling relied on immunoSEQ multiplex PCR, and the TCRdb table lists in-frame clones only, not all of them. The sample includes fewer than 250,000 clones, about nine tenths of them seen just once. The sequencing input was PBMCs or T cells enriched from blood (not recorded which). Receptors were obtained from a man aged 25-40 years in a cohort exposed to, infected with or recovered from COVID-19 (not recorded which).

The chain joins TRBV2 to TRBJ1-2; 8 nucleotides line up with TRBD1. Losses at the gene ends were 2 bases for V and 9 bases for J; bases not matched to a gene: 8. CDR3 length: 14 amino acids. Looked up from germline, CDR1 is SNHLY and CDR2 is FYNNEI. As DNA, the CDR3 is TGTGCCAGCAGTGAAAAGGCGACAGGGGCTAGCTACACCTTC. Translated: CASSEKATGASYTF.

The chain employs TRBV24-1 and TRBJ2-3; unclear D gene. V was clipped by 3 bases and J by 0 bases, with 15 bases between them. This CDR3 has 17 amino acids. Germline loops: CDR1 KGHDR, CDR2 SFDVKD. In nucleotides, the CDR3 is TGTGCCACCAGTGATCGCATGCCAGGATCTAGCACAGATACGCAGTATTTT. This sequence encodes CATSDRMPGSSTDTQYF.

A single count supports this clone. This chain uses TRBV6-6 with TRBJ2-5, with 12 bases fitting TRBD2. The germline V gene has CDR1 MNHNY and CDR2 SVGAGI (reference sequence). This CDR3 comprises 17 residues. The V gene end was trimmed by 5 bases and the J gene end by 2 bases; junction bases not matched to a gene: 9. The CDR3 region is CASSPRRGTSGQETQYF. In nucleotides, the CDR3 is TGTGCCAGCAGTCCCCGCCGGGGGACTAGCGGGCAAGAGACCCAGTACTTC.

The chain is built from TRBV19 and TRBJ2-7, with 7 bases identical to TRBD2. The CDR3 runs to 13 residues. Germline CDR1 LNHDA, CDR2 SQIVND (reference sequence). V gave up 3 bases and J gave up 3 bases; unmatched junction bases: 2. CDR3 protein: CASSIGTIYEQYF. CDR3 sequence (DNA): TGTGCCAGTAGTATTGGGACTATCTACGAGCAGTACTTC.

The chain has TRBV4-3 and TRBJ1-2; possible D gene TRBD1, 6 bases. The CDR3 consists of 16 residues. Germline CDR1 is LGHNA and CDR2 is YSLEER. V dropped 2 bases and J dropped 8 bases, with 21 bases sitting between them. CDR3 loop: CASSQQPEDRSQGYTF. The CDR3 region has the DNA TGCGCCAGCAGCCAACAACCCGAGGACAGATCTCAGGGCTACACCTTC.

This chain links TRBV5-8 with TRBJ2-7; D call uncertain. This CDR3 comprises 17 residues. V lost 3 bases and J 0 bases, leaving 19 bases between the germline ends. CDR1 SGHTS and CDR2 YDEGEE come from the germline V gene. This CDR3 is CASSSVPPKSSSYEQYF. The CDR3 DNA is TGTGCCAGCAGCTCCGTGCCTCCTAAATCCTCCTCCTACGAGCAGTACTTC. The variable domain in full, completed from reference TRBV5-8 and TRBJ2-7, reads EAGVTQSPTHLIKTRGQQATLRCSPISGHTSVYWYQQALGLGLQFLLWYDEGEERNRGNFPPRFSGRQFPNYSSELNVNALELEDSALYLCASSSVPPKSSSYEQYFGPGTRLTVT.

The V and J genes are TRBV28 and TRBJ2-7; D might be TRBD2 (5 bases). The CDR3 runs to 11 residues. Germline lookup yields CDR1 MDHEN and CDR2 SYDVKM. V dropped 4 bases and J dropped 9 bases, with 10 bases sitting between them. CDR3 region: CASSWGRGQYF. Here the CDR3 DNA reads TGTGCCAGCAGTTGGGGTCGGGGGCAGTACTTC.

V is TRBV6-5 and J is TRBJ2-7; 9 bases align to TRBD1. The V segment lost 10 bases and the J segment 3 bases; nucleotides outside the gene matches: 7. This CDR3 spans 13 amino acids. Germline loops: CDR1 MNHEY, CDR2 SVGAGI. For the CDR3, the DNA is TGTGCCACCAAGACAGGGGGAGTCTACGAGCAGTACTTC. Its protein is CATKTGGVYEQYF.

In this sample, this clone turned up once. The genes are TRBV6-4 and TRBJ2-1, with 10 bases identical to TRBD2. Trimming at V came to 3 bases and at J to 7 bases, leaving 3 bases not matched to a gene. Per germline, CDR1 MRHNA and CDR2 SNTAGT. The CDR3 sequence is 14 residues long. CDR3 loop: CASSDSGRSNEQFF. The CDR3, as DNA: TGTGCCAGCAGTGATAGCGGGAGGTCAAATGAGCAGTTCTTC.

The chain carries TRBV18 and TRBJ1-4; 7 bases align to TRBD1. Germline V gene lookup returns CDR1 KGHSH and CDR2 LQKENI. This CDR3 region has 16 residues. Germline trimming cut 3 bases from V and 4 bases from J; bases unmatched to any gene: 8. The DNA for the CDR3 is TGTGCCAGCTCACCTCTACAGGGGATGGGTAATGAAAAACTGTTTTTT. Amino acid sequence: CASSPLQGMGNEKLFF.

The J gene is TRBJ2-2, the V gene TRBV29-1; a weak D match, TRBD2 (6 bases). The CDR3 length is 13 residues. Germline V gene sequence: CDR1 SQVTM, CDR2 ANQGSEA. Between the trimmed V and J ends, which lost 3 bases and 4 bases, there was a span of 9 bases. CDR3 amino acids: CSVDEAGTGELFF. CDR3 coding DNA: TGCAGCGTTGACGAAGCGGGCACCGGGGAGCTGTTTTTT.

The rearrangement links TRBV24-1 to TRBJ2-1; TRBD2 might be the D (6 bases). The CDR3 is 15 amino acids. Per the germline V gene, CDR1 is KGHDR and CDR2 is SFDVKD. Trimming cost V 5 bases and J 4 bases, with 14 bases left between them. The CDR3, as DNA: TGTGCCACCAGTGTTGGCGGGATAAGGTACAATGAGCAGTTCTTC. Encoded protein: CATSVGGIRYNEQFF.

The chain recombines TRBV18 with TRBJ2-1, with a possible D match to TRBD2 (6 bases). The length of the CDR3 is 16 residues. The germline V gene encodes CDR1 KGHSH and CDR2 LQKENI. Trimming took off 3 bases at V and 2 bases at J, with 14 bases between the two ends. The CDR3 loop reads CASSPSTSRAYNEQFF. The CDR3 nucleotides are TGTGCCAGCTCACCCTCGACTAGTCGGGCCTACAATGAGCAGTTCTTC.

The chain uses TRBV7-9 and TRBJ2-7, with D possibly being TRBD2 (6 bases). This CDR3 region has 14 residues. CDR1 and CDR2 (germline): SEHNR, FQNEAQ (reference sequence). V gave up 5 bases and J gave up 2 bases, with 13 bases separating them. CDR3 bases: TGTGCCAGCAGCGCCTCGGAGGGCGCCTACGAGCAGTACTTC. Protein: CASSASEGAYEQYF. Full variable domain (missing parts from reference TRBV7-9 and TRBJ2-7): DTGVSQNPRHKITKRGQNVTFRCDPISEHNRLYWYRQTLGQGPEFLTYFQNEAQLEKSRLLSDRFSAERPKGSFSTLEIQRTEQGDSAMYLCASSASEGAYEQYFGPGTRLTVT.

As DNA, the CDR3 is TGTGCCAGCAGTGAAGCCCCTAGCGTTGATAAAAACATTCAGTACTTC. Translated: CASSEAPSVDKNIQYF. The chain uses TRBV6-1 and TRBJ2-4; weak D call: TRBD2 (6 bases). The germline V gene encodes CDR1 MNHNS and CDR2 SASEGT. With 0 bases removed from V and 4 bases from J, the gap between germline ends came to 13 bases. The CDR3 is 16 amino acids.

V usage is TRBV19 and J usage is TRBJ1-5; D unresolved. Trimming pared 5 bases from V and 3 bases from J, leaving 11 bases between. Germline lookup yields CDR1 LNHDA and CDR2 SQIVND (reference sequence). There are 14 residues in the CDR3. The DNA for the CDR3 is TGTGCCAGTAGTTCCGGGAGACCCAATCAGCCCCAGCATTTT. This encodes CASSSGRPNQPQHF.

This chain links TRBV5-8 with TRBJ2-1; no firm D call. CDR3 size: 11 residues. CDR1 is SGHTS, CDR2 YDEGEE, per germline. The germline V and J ends were trimmed by 0 bases and 10 bases, with 5 bases remaining between them. CDR3 loop: CASSLAEEQFF. Here the CDR3 DNA reads TGTGCCAGCAGCTTGGCCGAGGAGCAGTTCTTC.

The chain uses TRBV6-5 and TRBJ1-2, with 8 bases fitting TRBD1. With 5 bases clipped from V and 8 bases from J, the junction kept 7 bases outside the gene matches. Per germline, CDR1 MNHEY and CDR2 SVGAGI. The CDR3 covers 13 residues. As DNA, the CDR3 is TGTGCCAGCAGTATGGACAGGGCACGCGGCTACACCTTC. This codes for CASSMDRARGYTF.

This chain links TRBV11-2 with TRBJ1-6; maybe TRBD1 (5 bases). Trimming removed 0 bases from V and 4 bases from J, with 10 bases in between. The germline gives CDR1 SGHAT, CDR2 FQNNGV. The CDR3 runs 16 residues. Here the CDR3 DNA reads TGTGCCAGCAGCTTAGATTGGGGGACTTATAATTCACCCCTCCACTTT. Protein sequence: CASSLDWGTYNSPLHF.

The chain uses TRBV4-2 and TRBJ2-7, with 8 bases matching TRBD1. With 3 bases clipped from V and 6 bases from J, the junction kept 10 bases outside the gene matches. The CDR3 is 15 amino acids. From germline, CDR1 is LGHNA and CDR2 YNFKEQ. The CDR3, as DNA: TGTGCCAGCAGCCACCCCCCCGCAGGGGGCCCCGAGCAGTACTTC. Protein: CASSHPPAGGPEQYF.

The chain couples TRBV19 to TRBJ2-1; 13 bases are a match to TRBD2. V shed 10 bases, J shed 9 bases, and the junction held 6 bases outside the gene matches. The CDR3 length is 13 residues. Germline V gene data show CDR1 as LNHDA and CDR2 as SQIVND (reference sequence). CDR3 nucleotides: TGTGCCATCACTAGCGGGAGGGATGGTGAGCAGTTCTTC. This codes for CAITSGRDGEQFF.

The chain links TRBV6-6 to TRBJ1-1; D unresolved. The germline gives CDR1 MNHNY, CDR2 SVGAGI (reference sequence). The CDR3 extends over 13 amino acids. Between the trimmed V and J ends, which lost 5 bases and 5 bases, there was a span of 12 bases. Written as DNA, the CDR3 is TGTGCCAGCAGTACCGACACGGGGACTGAAGCTTTCTTT. It is translated as CASSTDTGTEAFF.

The chain employs TRBV7-6 and TRBJ2-1; the D gene is possibly TRBD2 (5 bases). The CDR3 is 16 amino acids. Per germline, CDR1 SGHVS and CDR2 FNYEAQ. V lost 6 bases and J lost 0, with 15 bases in between. CDR3 sequence (DNA): TGTGCCAGCAGTTCATTCTCGGGAAGCTCCTACAATGAGCAGTTCTTC. It is translated as CASSSFSGSSYNEQFF.

The chain couples TRBV6-5 to TRBJ2-1, with 10 positions matching TRBD1. The CDR3 spans 15 residues. V dropped 7 bases and J dropped 6; count of bases not matched to a gene: 9. Germline V gene lookup returns CDR1 MNHEY and CDR2 SVGAGI. For the CDR3, the DNA is TGTGCCAGCACCGACCGGGACAGGGGTTCCAATGAGCAGTTCTTC. It specifies CASTDRDRGSNEQFF.

This chain uses TRBV5-1 with TRBJ2-2; the D gene is possibly TRBD2 (6 bases). CDR1 is SGHRS, CDR2 YFSETQ, per germline. V lost 9 bases, J lost 4 bases, and 16 bases lay in between. The CDR3 extends over 14 amino acids. CDR3: CATPRAGSTGELFF. As DNA, the CDR3 is TGCGCCACCCCCCGGGCGGGAAGCACCGGGGAGCTGTTTTTT.

The chain has TRBV5-4 and TRBJ2-3; 8 nucleotides agree with TRBD1. The CDR3 has 16 amino acids. With V trimmed by 4 bases and J by 2 bases, 9 bases remained unmatched. The germline V gene encodes CDR1 SGHNT and CDR2 YYREEE (reference sequence). Here the CDR3 DNA reads TGTGCCAGCAGCCGAAGGGACAGGTTGGACACAGATACGCAGTATTTT. Translating gives CASSRRDRLDTDTQYF.

The rearrangement joins TRBV6-4 to TRBJ2-7, with a tentative D call TRBD2 (6 bases). The germline CDR1 and CDR2 sequences are MRHNA and SNTAGT. The V gene lost 4 bases and the J gene lost 4 bases, with 17 bases spanning the gap. The CDR3 runs to 15 residues. The CDR3 nucleotides read TGTGCCAGCAGTGCCCCGAGACTAGGCGGATACGAGCAGTACTTC. This gives the protein CASSAPRLGGYEQYF.

V usage is TRBV5-5 and J usage is TRBJ2-7, with 14 nucleotides matching TRBD2. The CDR3 sequence is 18 residues long. Trimming took 3 bases from V and 3 from J; bases not matched to a gene: 11. CDR1 and CDR2 (germline): SGHKS, YYEKEE (reference sequence). CDR3 in amino acids: CASSSQGGTSGSSYEQYF. CDR3 nucleotide sequence: TGTGCCAGCAGCTCACAGGGGGGGACTAGCGGGAGTAGCTACGAGCAGTACTTC.

V is TRBV4-3 and J is TRBJ2-1; possibly TRBD2 for D (6 bases). Looked up from germline, CDR1 is LGHNA and CDR2 is YSLEER. V was cut by 4 bases and J by 0 bases, with 7 bases left in between. The CDR3 covers 14 residues. CDR3 coding DNA: TGCGCCAGCAGCCTGGGGGGCTCCTACAATGAGCAGTTCTTC. Its protein product is CASSLGGSYNEQFF.

The chain employs TRBV24-1 and TRBJ1-3; unclear D gene. The CDR3 consists of 13 residues. Trimming took 6 bases from V and 0 from J, leaving 5 bases between them. Germline CDR1 and CDR2: KGHDR and SFDVKD. CDR3 protein: CATSHSSGNTIYF. The CDR3 DNA sequence: TGTGCCACCAGTCATAGCTCTGGAAACACCATATATTTT.